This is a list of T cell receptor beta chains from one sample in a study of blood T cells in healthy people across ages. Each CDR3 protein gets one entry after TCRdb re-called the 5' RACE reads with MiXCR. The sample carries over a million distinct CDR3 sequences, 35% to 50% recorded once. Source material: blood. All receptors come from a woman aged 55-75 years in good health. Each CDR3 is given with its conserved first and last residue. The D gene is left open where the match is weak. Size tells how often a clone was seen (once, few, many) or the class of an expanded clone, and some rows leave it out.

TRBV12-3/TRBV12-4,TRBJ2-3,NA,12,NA,CASRDLADAQYF,TGTGCCAGCAGAGACCTAGCAGATGCGCAATATTTT
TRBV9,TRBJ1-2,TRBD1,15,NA,CASSAGDRVAYGYTF,TGTGCCAGCAGCGCCGGGGACAGGGTCGCCTATGGCTACACCTTC
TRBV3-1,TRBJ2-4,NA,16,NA,CASSQGLGVLADIQYF,TGTGCCAGCAGCCAAGGTCTAGGGGTTCTAGCAGACATTCAGTACTTC
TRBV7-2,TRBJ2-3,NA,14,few,CASSDVGRTDTQYF,TGTGCCAGCAGCGATGTAGGACGGACAGATACGCAGTATTTT
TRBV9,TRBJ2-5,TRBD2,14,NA,CASSLGLEKGEQYF,TGTGCCAGCAGCCTGGGACTAGAAAAGGGTGAGCAGTACTTC
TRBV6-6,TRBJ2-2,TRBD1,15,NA,CASSRTGLRTGELFF,TGTGCCAGCAGCAGGACAGGGTTAAGGACCGGGGAGCTGTTTTTT
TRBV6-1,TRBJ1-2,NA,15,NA,CASSEVRGGYYGYTF,TGTGCCAGCAGTGAAGTGCGGGGAGGATACTATGGCTACACCTTC
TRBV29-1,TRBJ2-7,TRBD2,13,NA,CSVTTSGSSEQYF,TGCAGCGTTACGACTAGCGGGAGCTCCGAGCAGTACTTC
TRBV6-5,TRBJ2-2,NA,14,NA,CASSYSTSTGELFF,TGTGCCAGCAGTTACTCGACGTCCACCGGGGAGCTGTTTTTT
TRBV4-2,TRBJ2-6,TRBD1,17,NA,CASSPGQFGAGANVLTF,TGTGCCAGCAGCCCGGGACAGTTCGGCGCTGGGGCCAACGTCCTGACTTTC
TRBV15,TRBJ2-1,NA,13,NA,CATSRDAEDEQFF,TGTGCCACCAGCAGAGATGCGGAGGATGAGCAGTTCTTC
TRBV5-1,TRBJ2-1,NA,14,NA,CASNPLGPRNEQFF,TGCGCCAGCAATCCGTTGGGTCCTCGCAATGAGCAGTTCTTC
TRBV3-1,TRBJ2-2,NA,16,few,CASSPARRASSGELFF,TGTGCCAGCAGCCCCGCCAGGAGGGCCAGTTCCGGGGAGCTGTTTTTT
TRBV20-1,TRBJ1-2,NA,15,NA,CSAVSRANTIYGYTF,TGCAGTGCTGTAAGCCGGGCCAATACTATATATGGCTACACCTTC
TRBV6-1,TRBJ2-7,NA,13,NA,CASSGLDFYEQYF,TGTGCCAGCAGTGGGTTGGACTTCTACGAGCAGTACTTC
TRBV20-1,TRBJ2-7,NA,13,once,CSASPGPLYEQYF,TGCAGTGCTTCACCGGGTCCTCTGTACGAGCAGTACTTC
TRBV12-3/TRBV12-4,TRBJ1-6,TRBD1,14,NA,CASSLIAGGSPLHF,TGTGCCAGCAGTTTGATAGCAGGGGGTTCACCCCTCCACTTT
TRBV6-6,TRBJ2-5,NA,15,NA,CASSYPPRLKETQYF,TGTGCCAGCAGTTACCCCCCGAGGCTAAAAGAGACCCAGTACTTC
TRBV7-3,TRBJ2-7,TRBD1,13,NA,CASSSDRVSEQYF,TGTGCCAGCAGCTCCGACAGGGTTAGCGAGCAGTACTTC
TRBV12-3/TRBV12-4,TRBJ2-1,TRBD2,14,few,CASSSRGGRNEQFF,TGTGCCAGCAGCTCCCGGGGGGGGCGGAATGAGCAGTTCTTC
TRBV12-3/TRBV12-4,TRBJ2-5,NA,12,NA,CASSFQKGFRYF,TGTGCCAGCAGTTTCCAGAAGGGGTTCCGGTACTTC
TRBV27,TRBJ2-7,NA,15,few,CASSYERLSYNEQYF,TGTGCCAGCAGTTATGAGAGGTTATCCTACAATGAGCAGTACTTC
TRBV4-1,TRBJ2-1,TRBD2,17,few,CASSSGLAGGVRNEQFF,TGCGCCAGCAGCTCCGGACTAGCGGGAGGGGTTCGTAATGAGCAGTTCTTC
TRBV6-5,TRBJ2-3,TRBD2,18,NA,CASSYSGDTGRGTDTQYF,TGTGCCAGCAGTTACTCGGGGGACACCGGGAGGGGCACAGATACGCAGTATTTT
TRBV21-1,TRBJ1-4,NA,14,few,CASSKTVLNEKLFF,TGTGCCAGCAGTAAAACGGTACTTAATGAAAAACTGTTTTTT
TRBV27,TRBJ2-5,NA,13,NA,CVSWGGGLETQYF,TGTGTCAGCTGGGGAGGGGGGTTGGAGACCCAGTACTTC
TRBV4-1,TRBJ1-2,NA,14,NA,CASSQDIRGHGYTF,TGCGCCAGCAGCCAAGATATTCGGGGGCACGGCTACACCTTC
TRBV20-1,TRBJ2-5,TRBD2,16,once,CSVAGTSGMGAETQYF,TGCAGTGTTGCCGGGACTAGCGGGATGGGGGCGGAGACCCAGTACTTC
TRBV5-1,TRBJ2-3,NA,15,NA,CASSLNGVDADTQYF,TGCGCCAGCAGCTTGAATGGGGTCGACGCAGATACGCAGTATTTT
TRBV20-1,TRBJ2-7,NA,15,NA,CSARAAGGANYEQYF,TGCAGTGCTAGAGCAGCTGGGGGAGCTAACTACGAGCAGTACTTC
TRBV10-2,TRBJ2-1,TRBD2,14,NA,CATATSGRGVEQFF,TGCGCCACCGCGACTAGCGGGAGGGGTGTTGAGCAGTTCTTC
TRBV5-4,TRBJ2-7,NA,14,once,CASSQGTDPYEQYF,TGTGCCAGCAGCCAAGGGACGGATCCCTACGAGCAGTACTTC
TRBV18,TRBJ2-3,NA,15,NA,CASSPNGLFEDTQYF,TGTGCCAGCTCACCGAATGGCCTCTTCGAAGATACGCAGTATTTT
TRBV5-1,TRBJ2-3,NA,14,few,CASSLRSGTDTQYF,TGCGCCAGCAGCTTGAGGAGTGGGACAGATACGCAGTATTTT
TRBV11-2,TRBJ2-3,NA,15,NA,CASSLSRTLTDTQYF,TGTGCCAGCAGCTTGAGCCGGACGTTAACAGATACGCAGTATTTT
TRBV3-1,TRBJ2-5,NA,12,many,CASSQDYETQYF,TGTGCCAGCAGCCAAGATTACGAGACCCAGTACTTC
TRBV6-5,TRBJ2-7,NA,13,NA,CASRTPPTYEQYF,TGTGCCAGCAGAACTCCCCCAACCTACGAGCAGTACTTC
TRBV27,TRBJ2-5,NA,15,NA,CASSLRQGAGETQYF,TGCGCCAGCAGCTTGAGGCAGGGCGCGGGAGAGACCCAGTACTTC
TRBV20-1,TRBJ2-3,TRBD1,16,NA,CSAIRPDRVTRDTQYF,TGCAGTGCTATTAGGCCGGACAGGGTTACGAGAGATACGCAGTATTTT
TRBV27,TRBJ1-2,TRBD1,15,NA,CASSLWSGGPWGYTF,TGTGCCAGCAGTTTATGGTCAGGGGGCCCATGGGGCTACACCTTC
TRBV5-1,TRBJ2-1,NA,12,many,CASSIGLNEQFF,TGCGCCAGCAGCATCGGGTTAAATGAGCAGTTCTTC
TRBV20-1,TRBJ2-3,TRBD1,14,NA,CSARGDRATDTQYF,TGCAGTGCTAGAGGGGACAGAGCCACAGATACGCAGTATTTT
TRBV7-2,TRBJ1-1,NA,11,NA,CASSPGPRAFF,TGTGCCAGCAGCCCCGGTCCTCGGGCTTTCTTT
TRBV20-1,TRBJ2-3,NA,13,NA,CSARRGSADTQYF,TGCAGTGCTAGGAGAGGGAGTGCAGATACGCAGTATTTT
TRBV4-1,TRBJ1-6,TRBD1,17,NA,CASIPDRGSSYNSPLHF,TGCGCCAGCATACCGGACAGGGGTAGCTCCTATAATTCACCCCTCCACTTT
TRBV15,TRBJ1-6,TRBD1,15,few,CATSTSRGPNSPLHF,TGTGCCACCAGCACTTCCAGGGGGCCCAACTCACCCCTCCACTTT
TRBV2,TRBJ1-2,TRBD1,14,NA,CASVWDSLNYGYTF,TGTGCCAGCGTATGGGACAGCCTTAACTATGGCTACACCTTC
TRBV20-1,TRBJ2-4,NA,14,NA,CSAIQGKAKNIQYF,TGCAGTGCTATCCAGGGGAAAGCCAAAAACATTCAGTACTTC
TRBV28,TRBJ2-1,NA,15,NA,CASIRDKFSYNEQFF,TGTGCCAGCATAAGGGACAAATTCTCCTACAATGAGCAGTTCTTC
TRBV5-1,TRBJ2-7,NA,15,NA,CASSFPRQGSYEQYF,TGCGCCAGCAGCTTTCCCCGGCAGGGCTCCTACGAGCAGTACTTC
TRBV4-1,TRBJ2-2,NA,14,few,CASTREVRAGELFF,TGCGCCAGCACGCGAGAGGTGCGGGCCGGGGAGCTGTTTTTT